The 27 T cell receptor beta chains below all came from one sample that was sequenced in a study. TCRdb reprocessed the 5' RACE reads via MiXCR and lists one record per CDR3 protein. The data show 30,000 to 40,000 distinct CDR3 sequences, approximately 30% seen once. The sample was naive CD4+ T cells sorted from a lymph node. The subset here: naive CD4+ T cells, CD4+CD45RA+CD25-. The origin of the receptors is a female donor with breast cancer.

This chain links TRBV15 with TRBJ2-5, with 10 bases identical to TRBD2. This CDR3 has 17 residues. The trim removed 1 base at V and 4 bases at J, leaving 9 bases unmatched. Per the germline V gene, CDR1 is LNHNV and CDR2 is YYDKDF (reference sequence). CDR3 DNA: TGTGCCACCAGCAGAGTTAATGTAGCGGGAGGAGGAGAGACCCAGTACTTC. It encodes CATSRVNVAGGGETQYF.

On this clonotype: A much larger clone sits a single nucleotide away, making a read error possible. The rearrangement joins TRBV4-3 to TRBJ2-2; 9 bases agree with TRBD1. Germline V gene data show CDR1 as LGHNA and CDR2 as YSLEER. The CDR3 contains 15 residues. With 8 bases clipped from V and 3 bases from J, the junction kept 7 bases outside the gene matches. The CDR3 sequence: CASQGTGPDTGELFF. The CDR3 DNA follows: TGCGCCAGCCAAGGGACAGGGCCCGACACCGGGGAGCTGTTTTTT.

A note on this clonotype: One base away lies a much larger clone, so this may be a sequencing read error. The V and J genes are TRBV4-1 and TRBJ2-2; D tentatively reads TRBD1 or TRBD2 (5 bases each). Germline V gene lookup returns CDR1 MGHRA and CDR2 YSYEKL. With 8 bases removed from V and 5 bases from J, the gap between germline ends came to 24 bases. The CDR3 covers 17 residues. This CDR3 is CASGLTLDTSGTGELFF. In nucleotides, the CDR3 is TGCGCCAGCGGCCTCACCTTGGACACGTCGGGAACCGGGGAGCTGTTTTTT.

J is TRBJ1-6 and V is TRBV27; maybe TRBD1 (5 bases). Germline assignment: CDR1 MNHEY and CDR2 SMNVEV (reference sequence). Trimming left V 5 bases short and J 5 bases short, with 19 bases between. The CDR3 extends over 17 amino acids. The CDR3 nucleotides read TGTGCCAGCAGTCCGAGGGCAGGGTTGAACCATAATTCACCCCTCCACTTT. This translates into CASSPRAGLNHNSPLHF.

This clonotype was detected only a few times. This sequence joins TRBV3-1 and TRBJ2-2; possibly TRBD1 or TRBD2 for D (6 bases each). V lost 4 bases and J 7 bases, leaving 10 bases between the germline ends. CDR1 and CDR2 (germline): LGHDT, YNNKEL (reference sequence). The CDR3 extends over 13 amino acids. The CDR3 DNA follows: TGTGCCAGCAGCCGCGGGACAAGCGGGGAGCTGTTTTTT. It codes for CASSRGTSGELFF.

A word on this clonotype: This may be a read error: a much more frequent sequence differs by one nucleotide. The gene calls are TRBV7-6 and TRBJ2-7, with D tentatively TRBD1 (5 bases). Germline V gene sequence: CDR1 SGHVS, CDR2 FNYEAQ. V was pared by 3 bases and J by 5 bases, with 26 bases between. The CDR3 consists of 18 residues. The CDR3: CASSLTVEKDTSNDEQYF. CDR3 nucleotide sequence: TGTGCCAGCAGCTTGACCGTGGAGAAGGACACTTCCAACGACGAGCAGTACTTC.

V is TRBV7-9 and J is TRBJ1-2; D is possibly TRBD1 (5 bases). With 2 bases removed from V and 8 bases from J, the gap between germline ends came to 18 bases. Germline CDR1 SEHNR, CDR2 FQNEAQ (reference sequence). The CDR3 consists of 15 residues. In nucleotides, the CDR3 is TGTGCCAGCAGCTTAATGGCAGGGAATTTGTTAGGCTACACCTTC. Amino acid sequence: CASSLMAGNLLGYTF.

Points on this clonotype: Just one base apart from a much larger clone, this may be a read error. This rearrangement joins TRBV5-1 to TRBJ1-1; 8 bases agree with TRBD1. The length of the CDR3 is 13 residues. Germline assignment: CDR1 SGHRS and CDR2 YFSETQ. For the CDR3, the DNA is TGCGCCAGCAGCGATCCGGGACAGGTTGAAGTTTTCTTT. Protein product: CASSDPGQVEVFF.

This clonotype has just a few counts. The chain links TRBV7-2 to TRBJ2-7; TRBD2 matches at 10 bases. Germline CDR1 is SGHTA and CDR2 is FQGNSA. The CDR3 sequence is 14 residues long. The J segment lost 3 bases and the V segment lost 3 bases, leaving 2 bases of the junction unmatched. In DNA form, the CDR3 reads TGTGCCAGCAGCTTCCGGACTAGCGGCTACGAGCAGTACTTC. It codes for CASSFRTSGYEQYF.

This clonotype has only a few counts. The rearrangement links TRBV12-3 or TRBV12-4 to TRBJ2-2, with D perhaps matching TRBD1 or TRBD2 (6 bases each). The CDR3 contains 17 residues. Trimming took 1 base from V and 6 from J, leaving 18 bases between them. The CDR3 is CASSLVVGGNPAGELFF. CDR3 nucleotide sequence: TGTGCCAGCAGTTTAGTTGTGGGGGGCAATCCGGCCGGGGAGCTGTTTTTT.

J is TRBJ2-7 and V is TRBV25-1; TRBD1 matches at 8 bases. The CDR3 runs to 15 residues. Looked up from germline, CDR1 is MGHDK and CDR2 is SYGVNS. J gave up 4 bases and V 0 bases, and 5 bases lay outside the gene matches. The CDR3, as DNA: TGTGCCAGCAGTGAATACGAGACAGGGGATTACGAGCAGTACTTC. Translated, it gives CASSEYETGDYEQYF.

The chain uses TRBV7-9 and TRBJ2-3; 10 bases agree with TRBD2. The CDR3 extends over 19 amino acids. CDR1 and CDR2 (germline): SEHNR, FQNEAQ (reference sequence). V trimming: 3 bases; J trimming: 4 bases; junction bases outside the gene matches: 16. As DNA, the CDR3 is TGTGCCAGCAGCTTCCCCCGGAGGGTCCAGCGGGGGGGCGCAGATACGCAGTATTTT. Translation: CASSFPRRVQRGGADTQYF.

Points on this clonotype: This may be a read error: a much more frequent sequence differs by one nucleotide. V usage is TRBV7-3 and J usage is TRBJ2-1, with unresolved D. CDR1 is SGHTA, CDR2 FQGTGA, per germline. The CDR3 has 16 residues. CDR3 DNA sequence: TGTGCCAGCAGCTTAACTGGTAGTAGCTCCTACAATGAGCAGCTCTTC. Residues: CASSLTGSSSYNEQLF.

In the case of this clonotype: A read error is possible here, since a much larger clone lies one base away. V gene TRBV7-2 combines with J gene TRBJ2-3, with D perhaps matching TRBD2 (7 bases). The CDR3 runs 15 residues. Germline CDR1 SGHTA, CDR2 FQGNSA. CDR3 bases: TGTGCCGGCAGCTTAGATGGGGGGGCGGAAGATACGCAGTATTTT. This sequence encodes CAGSLDGGAEDTQYF.

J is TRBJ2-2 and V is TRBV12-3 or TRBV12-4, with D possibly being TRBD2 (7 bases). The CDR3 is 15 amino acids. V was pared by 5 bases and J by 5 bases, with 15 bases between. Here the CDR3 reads CASSPPGGSTGELFF. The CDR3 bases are TGTGCCAGCAGTCCCCCGGGGGGCAGTACCGGGGAGCTGTTTTTT.

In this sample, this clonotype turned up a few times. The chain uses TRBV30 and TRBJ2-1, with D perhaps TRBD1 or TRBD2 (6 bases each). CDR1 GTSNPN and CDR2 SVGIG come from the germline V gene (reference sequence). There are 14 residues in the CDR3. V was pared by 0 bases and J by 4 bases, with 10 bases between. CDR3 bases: TGTGCCTGGAGTGTACTAGGGGGGTACAATGAGCAGTTCTTC. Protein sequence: CAWSVLGGYNEQFF.

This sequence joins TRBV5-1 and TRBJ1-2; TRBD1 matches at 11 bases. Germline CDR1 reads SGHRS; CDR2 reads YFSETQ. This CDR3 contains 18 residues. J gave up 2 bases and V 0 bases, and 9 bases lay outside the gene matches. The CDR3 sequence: CASSLDGTGGVRNYGYTF. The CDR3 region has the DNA TGCGCCAGCAGCTTGGACGGGACAGGGGGGGTCCGCAACTATGGCTACACCTTC.

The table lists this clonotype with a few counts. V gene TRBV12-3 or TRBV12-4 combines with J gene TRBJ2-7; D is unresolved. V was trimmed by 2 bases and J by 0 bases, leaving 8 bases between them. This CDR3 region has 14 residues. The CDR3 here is CASSLTAVSYEQYF. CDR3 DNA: TGTGCCAGCAGTTTAACGGCAGTCTCCTACGAGCAGTACTTC.

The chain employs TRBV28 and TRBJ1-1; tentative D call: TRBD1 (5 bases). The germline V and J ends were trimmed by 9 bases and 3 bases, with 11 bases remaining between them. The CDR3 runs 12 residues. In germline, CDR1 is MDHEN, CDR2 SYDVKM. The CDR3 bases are TGTGCCAGTCGTTGGGGGTACACTGAAGCTTTCTTT. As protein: CASRWGYTEAFF. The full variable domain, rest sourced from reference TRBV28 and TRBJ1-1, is DVKVTQSSRYLVKRTGEKVFLECVQDMDHENMFWYRQDPGLGLRLIYFSYDVKMKEKGDIPEGYSVSREKKERFSLILESASTNQTSMYLCASRWGYTEAFFGQGTRLTVV.

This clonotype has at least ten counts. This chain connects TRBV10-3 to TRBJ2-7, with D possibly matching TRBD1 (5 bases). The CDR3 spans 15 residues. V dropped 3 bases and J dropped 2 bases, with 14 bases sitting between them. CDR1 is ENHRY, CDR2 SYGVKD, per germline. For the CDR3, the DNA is TGTGCCATCAGTGACCGTGGAGACAGAACCTACGAGCAGTACTTC. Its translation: CAISDRGDRTYEQYF.

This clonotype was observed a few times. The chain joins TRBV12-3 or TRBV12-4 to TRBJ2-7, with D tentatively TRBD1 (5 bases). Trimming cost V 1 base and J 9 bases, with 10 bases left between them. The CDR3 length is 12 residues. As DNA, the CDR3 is TGTGCCAGCAGTTTAGGGGGCCCAGGGCAGTACTTC. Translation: CASSLGGPGQYF.

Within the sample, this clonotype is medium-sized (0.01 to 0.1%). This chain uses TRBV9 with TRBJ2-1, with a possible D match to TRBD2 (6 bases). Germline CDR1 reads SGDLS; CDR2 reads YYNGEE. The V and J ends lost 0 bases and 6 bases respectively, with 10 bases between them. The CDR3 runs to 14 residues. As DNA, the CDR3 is TGTGCCAGCAGCGTAGAGGTGGGGGGCAATGAGCAGTTCTTC. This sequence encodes CASSVEVGGNEQFF. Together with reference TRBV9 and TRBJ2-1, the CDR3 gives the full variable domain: DSGVTQTPKHLITATGQRVTLRCSPRSGDLSVYWYQQSLDQGLQFLIQYYNGEERAKGNILERFSAQQFPDLHSELNLSSLELGDSALYFCASSVEVGGNEQFFGPGTRLTVL.

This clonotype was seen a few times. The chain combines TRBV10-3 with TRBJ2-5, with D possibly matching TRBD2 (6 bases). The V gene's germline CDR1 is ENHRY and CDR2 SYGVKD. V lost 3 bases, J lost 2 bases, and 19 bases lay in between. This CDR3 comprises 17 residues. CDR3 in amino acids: CAISDVPSASAQETQYF. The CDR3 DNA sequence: TGTGCCATCAGTGACGTTCCTAGCGCCAGTGCTCAAGAGACCCAGTACTTC.

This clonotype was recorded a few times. The CDR3 nucleotides read TGTGCCAGCTCAGCGGGGGGGTTCAATCAGCCCCAGCATTTT. The encoded protein is CASSAGGFNQPQHF. This chain links TRBV18 with TRBJ1-5; D perhaps matches TRBD1 (5 bases). This CDR3 region has 14 residues. Germline V gives CDR1 KGHSH, CDR2 LQKENI. V lost 5 bases to trimming and J lost 3 bases, with 11 bases between them.

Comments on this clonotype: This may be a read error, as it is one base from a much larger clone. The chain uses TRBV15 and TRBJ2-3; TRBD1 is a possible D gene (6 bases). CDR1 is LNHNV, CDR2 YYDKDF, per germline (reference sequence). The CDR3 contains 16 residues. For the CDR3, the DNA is TGTGCCTCCAGCAGAGAACTACAGGGTATCACAGATACGCAGTATTTT. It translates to CASSRELQGITDTQYF.

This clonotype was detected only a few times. The CDR3 coding sequence is TGTGCCAGCAGTGAAGCGCCGTCCAGGGTCGGCTACACCTTC. Protein product: CASSEAPSRVGYTF. The chain has TRBV6-1 and TRBJ1-2, with D perhaps TRBD1 (5 bases). The germline V gene encodes CDR1 MNHNS and CDR2 SASEGT. This CDR3 has 14 residues. Trimming stripped 0 bases from V and 8 bases from J, with 13 bases between.

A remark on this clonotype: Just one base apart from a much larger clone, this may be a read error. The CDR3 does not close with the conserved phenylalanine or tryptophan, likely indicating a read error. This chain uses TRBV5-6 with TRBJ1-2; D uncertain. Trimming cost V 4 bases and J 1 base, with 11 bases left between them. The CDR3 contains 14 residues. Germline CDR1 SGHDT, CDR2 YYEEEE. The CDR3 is CASSLSLNNYGYTL. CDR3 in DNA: TGTGCCAGCAGCCTCAGCCTTAATAACTATGGCTACACCCTC.